The 25 T cell receptor beta chains presented below share a single source sample, sequenced in a study of blood T cell repertoires in COVID-19. Assay used: immunoSEQ multiplex PCR; TCRdb lists only in-frame clones, some missing. The data contain 250,000 to 300,000 clones, roughly nine tenths of them singletons. Material: peripheral blood. The receptor set was obtained from a woman in her twenties or thirties with COVID-19, enrolled during active disease.

The chain links TRBV20-1 to TRBJ2-1; D is undetermined. V lost 6 bases to trimming and J lost 6 bases, with 9 bases between them. This CDR3 is built from 11 residues. CDR1 and CDR2 (germline): DFQATT, SNEGSKA (reference sequence). CDR3 residues: CSAPISNEQFF. CDR3 DNA sequence: TGCAGTGCACCGATTAGCAATGAGCAGTTCTTC.

The V gene is TRBV10-1, the J gene TRBJ2-1, with 13 bases fitting TRBD2. The CDR3 length is 12 residues. The trim removed 6 bases at V and 10 bases at J, leaving 0 bases unmatched. Per germline, CDR1 WNHNN and CDR2 SYGVQD (reference sequence). DNA of the CDR3: TGCGCCAGCAGGGGACTAGCGGGAGAGCAGTTCTTC. Residues: CASRGLAGEQFF.

The chain couples TRBV9 to TRBJ2-1, with 13 nucleotides matching TRBD2. J lost 1 base, V lost 3 bases, and 10 bases had no gene match. The germline V gene encodes CDR1 SGDLS and CDR2 YYNGEE. This CDR3 spans 19 amino acids. The CDR3 DNA reads TGTGCCAGCAGCGCCACTAGCGGGAGGGCCGGTTGGTCCTACAATGAGCAGTTCTTC. Protein product: CASSATSGRAGWSYNEQFF.

The rearrangement joins TRBV27 to TRBJ2-1; possibly TRBD2 for D (6 bases). V lost 5 bases, J lost 9 bases, and 14 bases lay in between. The V gene's germline CDR1 is MNHEY and CDR2 SMNVEV (reference sequence). The CDR3 covers 13 residues. In nucleotides, the CDR3 is TGTGCCAGCAGTCTCATAGGACTAAGTGAGCAGTTCTTC. This codes for CASSLIGLSEQFF.

The rearrangement joins TRBV6-5 to TRBJ1-4; 8 nucleotides agree with TRBD1. V shed 11 bases, J shed 8 bases, and the junction held 13 bases outside the gene matches. The germline CDR1 and CDR2 sequences are MNHEY and SVGAGI. This CDR3 contains 14 residues. The CDR3 region is CAVGYRGAGEKLFF. CDR3 in DNA: TGTGCCGTAGGCTACAGGGGGGCGGGAGAAAAACTGTTTTTT.

The chain recombines TRBV6-5 with TRBJ2-7, with 11 positions matching TRBD2. The CDR3 loop spans 15 amino acids. The germline V gene has CDR1 MNHEY and CDR2 SVGAGI. V lost 6 bases, J lost 1 base, and 5 bases stayed unmatched. The CDR3 coding sequence is TGTGCCAGCAGAGGGACTAGCGGTTCTTCCTACGAGCAGTACTTC. Its protein product is CASRGTSGSSYEQYF.

V usage is TRBV11-2 and J usage is TRBJ2-2, with TRBD2 as a possible D gene (6 bases). Germline CDR1 and CDR2: SGHAT and FQNNGV. Trimming shortened V by 3 bases and J by 5 bases, and 13 bases separated the two germline ends. CDR3 length: 15 amino acids. The CDR3 nucleotides are TGTGCCAGCAGCTTGGCGGGAAAAATGACCGGGGAGCTGTTTTTT. It yields the protein CASSLAGKMTGELFF.

V and J are TRBV5-1 and TRBJ2-1, with 7 positions matching TRBD2. V dropped 0 bases and J dropped 4; count of bases not matched to a gene: 4. CDR1 is SGHRS and CDR2 is YFSETQ in the germline V gene. The CDR3 is 15 residues long. CDR3 nucleotide sequence: TGCGCCAGCAGCTTGGATCCAGCGGGATACAATGAGCAGTTCTTC. Its protein product is CASSLDPAGYNEQFF. Complete variable domain (other parts from reference TRBV5-1 and TRBJ2-1): KAGVTQTPRYLIKTRGQQVTLSCSPISGHRSVSWYQQTPGQGLQFLFEYFSETQRNKGNFPGRFSGRQFSNSRSEMNVSTLELGDSALYLCASSLDPAGYNEQFFGPGTRLTVL.

This rearrangement joins TRBV5-1 to TRBJ2-7; 8 nucleotides match TRBD1. Germline V CDR1 and CDR2: SGHRS, YFSETQ. The CDR3 spans 16 residues. J lost 0 bases, V lost 2 bases, and 7 bases had no gene match. The CDR3 DNA is TGCGCCAGCAGCTTCGGACAGGGTCTAAGCTCCTACGAGCAGTACTTC. Amino acid sequence: CASSFGQGLSSYEQYF.

CDR3 region: CASSQSRGLGEQYF. In DNA, the CDR3 is TGCGCCAGCAGCCAATCCAGGGGGCTTGGAGAGCAGTACTTC. The chain joins TRBV4-1 to TRBJ2-7; 8 nucleotides align to TRBD1. CDR1 and CDR2 (germline): MGHRA, YSYEKL. The CDR3 runs 14 residues. With V trimmed by 2 bases and J by 7 bases, 7 bases remained unmatched.

The chain uses TRBV2 and TRBJ1-1; 9 positions agree with TRBD1. J lost 8 bases, V lost 2 bases, and 9 bases had no gene match. CDR1 is SNHLY, CDR2 FYNNEI, per germline. The CDR3 covers 15 residues. The CDR3 coding sequence is TGTGCCAGCAGTGAACTAGGACAGGGGCGGAGGGAAGCTTTCTTT. This encodes CASSELGQGRREAFF.

This sequence joins TRBV7-2 and TRBJ1-2; D unclear. The V and J ends lost 3 bases and 5 bases respectively, with 10 bases between them. This CDR3 has 13 residues. Per germline, CDR1 SGHTA and CDR2 FQGNSA. CDR3 amino acids: CASSLVQIYGYTF. CDR3 DNA: TGTGCCAGCAGCTTGGTGCAGATTTATGGCTACACCTTC.

The chain has TRBV7-6 and TRBJ2-1; the D is unclear. Germline assignment: CDR1 SGHVS and CDR2 FNYEAQ. This CDR3 contains 15 residues. V was cut by 0 bases and J by 0 bases, with 6 bases left in between. The CDR3 region is CASSLAGSSYNEQFF. CDR3 coding DNA: TGTGCCAGCAGCTTAGCGGGCAGCTCCTACAATGAGCAGTTCTTC.

The chain recombines TRBV11-2 with TRBJ2-2; possibly TRBD1 for D (6 bases). In germline, CDR1 is SGHAT, CDR2 FQNNGV. V shed 4 bases and J shed 1 base, with 13 bases lying between them. The length of the CDR3 is 16 residues. The CDR3 coding sequence is TGTGCCAGCAGCTCCGGGACACTTTTGAACACCGGGGAGCTGTTTTTT. Protein: CASSSGTLLNTGELFF.

The chain joins TRBV5-6 to TRBJ2-3; 9 bases are shared with TRBD2. CDR1 and CDR2 (germline): SGHDT, YYEEEE. J gave up 3 bases and V 2 bases, and 7 bases lay outside the gene matches. The CDR3 totals 16 residues. The CDR3 DNA follows: TGTGCCAGCAGCTTTGTTTTGACTAGCGGTACAGATACGCAGTATTTT. It codes for CASSFVLTSGTDTQYF.

The genes are TRBV10-1 and TRBJ2-2; possibly TRBD1 for D (5 bases). Trimming took off 3 bases at V and 3 bases at J, with 5 bases between the two ends. The CDR3 is 13 residues long. The germline CDR1 and CDR2 sequences are WNHNN and SYGVQD (reference sequence). The CDR3 sequence is CASSDRDTGELFF. CDR3 DNA: TGCGCCAGCAGTGACAGGGACACCGGGGAGCTGTTTTTT.

V usage is TRBV5-1 and J usage is TRBJ2-3; D unclear. This CDR3 spans 12 amino acids. Germline V CDR1 and CDR2: SGHRS, YFSETQ. The V end was cut by 1 base, the J end by 5 bases, with 5 bases between. The CDR3 bases are TGCGCCAGCAGCTTGAGAGGAGATACGCAGTATTTT. Its protein product is CASSLRGDTQYF.

The chain couples TRBV30 to TRBJ1-5, with TRBD1 matching 8 bases. Germline values: CDR1 GTSNPN, CDR2 SVGIG (reference sequence). The CDR3 has 14 residues. Losses at the gene ends were 1 base for V and 6 bases for J; bases not matched to a gene: 5. This CDR3 reads CAWSGQGQAQPQHF. The DNA for the CDR3 is TGTGCCTGGAGTGGACAGGGGCAAGCTCAGCCCCAGCATTTT.

The chain carries TRBV7-9 and TRBJ2-2, with TRBD1 matching 9 bases. This CDR3 is 15 amino acids long. The V gene end was trimmed by 2 bases and the J gene end by 6 bases; junction bases not matched to a gene: 4. In germline, CDR1 is SEHNR, CDR2 FQNEAQ (reference sequence). CDR3: CASSLKGQGPGELFF. DNA for the CDR3: TGTGCCAGCAGCTTAAAGGGACAGGGACCCGGGGAGCTGTTTTTT.

A remark on this clone: At one end, the junction sequence differs from germline, possibly due to a read error. The chain has TRBV28 and TRBJ1-1, with D maybe TRBD1 (5 bases). The length of the CDR3 is 15 residues. Germline lookup yields CDR1 MDHEN and CDR2 SYDVKM. CDR3: CVSSFATVGNTEAFF. CDR3 DNA sequence: TGTGTCAGCAGTTTCGCGACAGTCGGGAACACTGAAGCTTTCTTT.

This sequence joins TRBV29-1 and TRBJ1-6, with 8 bases lining up with TRBD1. The CDR3 is 14 residues long. The V gene's germline CDR1 is SQVTM and CDR2 ANQGSEA. V lost 5 bases and J lost 5; bases outside the gene matches: 5. The CDR3 spells CSVRTGPDNSPLHF. Written as DNA, the CDR3 is TGCAGCGTTCGGACAGGGCCAGATAATTCACCCCTCCACTTT.

The chain recombines TRBV3-1 (or the pseudogene TRBV3-2) with TRBJ1-4, with D possibly TRBD1 on 6 matching bases. Germline V gives CDR1 LGHDT, CDR2 YNNKEL (reference sequence). CDR3 size: 14 residues. Trimming removed 4 bases at V and 7 bases at J, with 13 bases between. The CDR3: CASSLMVGAEKLFF. Written as DNA, the CDR3 is TGTGCCAGCAGCCTTATGGTGGGGGCTGAAAAACTGTTTTTT.

This chain connects TRBV5-1 to TRBJ2-2; 7 bases are a match to TRBD1. Trimming removed 1 base from V and 7 bases from J; junction bases left unmatched: 7. This CDR3 has 15 amino acids. Germline CDR1 reads SGHRS; CDR2 reads YFSETQ. CDR3 amino acids: CASSLTGDGIGELFF. For the CDR3, the DNA is TGCGCCAGCAGCTTGACAGGGGACGGGATCGGGGAGCTGTTTTTT.

The CDR3 coding sequence is TGTGCCAGCAGCTTGGTCATGGGTGGAGCGAATGGCTACACCTTC. Its translation is CASSLVMGGANGYTF. The chain uses TRBV5-6 and TRBJ1-2; D remains unclear. Trimming removed 0 bases from V and 6 bases from J, with 15 bases in between. The CDR3 is made up of 15 amino acids. CDR1 is SGHDT and CDR2 is YYEEEE in the germline V gene.

The chain uses TRBV6-5 and TRBJ1-1; 9 nucleotides align to TRBD1. Germline CDR1 is MNHEY and CDR2 is SVGAGI. The CDR3 covers 13 residues. The J segment lost 5 bases and the V segment lost 6 bases, leaving 4 bases of the junction unmatched. The CDR3 spells CASRRTGDTEAFF. The CDR3 DNA reads as TGTGCCAGCAGGAGGACAGGGGATACTGAAGCTTTCTTT.